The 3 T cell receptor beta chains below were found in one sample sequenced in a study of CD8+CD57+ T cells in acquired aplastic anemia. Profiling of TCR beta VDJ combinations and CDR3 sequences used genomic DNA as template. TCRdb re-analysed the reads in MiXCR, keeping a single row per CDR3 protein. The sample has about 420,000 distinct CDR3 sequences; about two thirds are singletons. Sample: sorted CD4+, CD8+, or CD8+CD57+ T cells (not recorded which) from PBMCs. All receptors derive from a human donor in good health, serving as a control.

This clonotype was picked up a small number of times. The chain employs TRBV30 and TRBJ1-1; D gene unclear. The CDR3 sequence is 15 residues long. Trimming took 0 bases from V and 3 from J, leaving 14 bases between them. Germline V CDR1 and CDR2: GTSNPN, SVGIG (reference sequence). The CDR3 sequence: CAWSVRPPVDTEAFF. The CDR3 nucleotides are TGTGCCTGGAGTGTAAGGCCCCCGGTTGACACTGAAGCTTTCTTT.

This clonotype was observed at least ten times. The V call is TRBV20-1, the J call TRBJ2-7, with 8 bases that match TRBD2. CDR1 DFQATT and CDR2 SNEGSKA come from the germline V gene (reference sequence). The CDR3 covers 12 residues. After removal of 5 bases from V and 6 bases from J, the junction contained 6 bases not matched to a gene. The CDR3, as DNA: TGCAGTGCTTGGACTAGCTTAAGCGAGCAGTACTTC. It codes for CSAWTSLSEQYF.

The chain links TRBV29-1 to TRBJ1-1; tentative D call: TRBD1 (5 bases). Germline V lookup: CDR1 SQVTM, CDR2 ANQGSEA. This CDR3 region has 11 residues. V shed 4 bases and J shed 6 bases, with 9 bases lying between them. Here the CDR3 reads CSVGGEPEAFF. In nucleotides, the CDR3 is TGCAGCGTTGGGGGGGAGCCTGAAGCTTTCTTT.